Below are 21 T cell receptor beta chains sequenced from a single sample in a study of cytomegalovirus exposure and HLA in healthy donors. PCR was performed using 60 Vbeta and 13 Jbeta primers. The protocol was immunoSEQ multiplex PCR, while the TCRdb copy is restricted to in-frame clones and leaves out a portion. The repertoire holds about 84,000 clones, with 55% to 65% as singletons. Sequencing was carried out using PBMCs. Every receptor here comes from a middle-aged woman in good health and CMV-seropositive.

V gene TRBV7-7 combines with J gene TRBJ2-1; D not resolved. CDR3 length equals 16 residues. V gave up 4 bases and J gave up 5 bases, with 18 bases separating them. Looked up from germline, CDR1 is SSHAT and CDR2 is FNYEAQ (reference sequence). The CDR3 reads CASSSRYRSPDNEQFF. The CDR3 region has the DNA TGTGCCAGCAGCTCCAGGTACAGATCACCGGACAATGAGCAGTTCTTC. The entire variable domain, with the rest obtained from reference TRBV7-7 and TRBJ2-1, is as follows: GAGVSQSPRYKVTKRGQDVTLRCDPISSHATLYWYQQALGQGPEFLTYFNYEAQPDKSGLPSDRFSAERPEGSISTLTIQRTEQRDSAMYRCASSSRYRSPDNEQFFGPGTRLTVL.

This clone turned up a few times. The V call is TRBV4-3, the J call TRBJ1-6, with a weak D call TRBD1 (6 bases). Trimming pared 1 base from V and 5 bases from J, leaving 15 bases between. Germline loops: CDR1 LGHNA, CDR2 YSLEER. The CDR3 is 17 amino acids. This chain's CDR3 is CASSQAYATGDNSPLHF. CDR3 nucleotides: TGCGCCAGCAGCCAAGCTTACGCGACAGGCGATAATTCACCCCTCCACTTT.

This clone was counted between two and nine times. V usage is TRBV28 and J usage is TRBJ2-1, with 11 positions matching TRBD2. Losses at the gene ends were 1 base for V and 6 bases for J; bases not matched to a gene: 11. The CDR3 runs to 18 residues. Looked up from germline, CDR1 is MDHEN and CDR2 is SYDVKM. CDR3 residues: CASSLFFHLAGGSNEQFF. CDR3 in DNA: TGTGCCAGCAGTTTATTTTTTCATCTAGCGGGAGGCTCCAATGAGCAGTTCTTC.

The chain recombines TRBV28 with TRBJ1-2; D is uncertain. Trimming took off 4 bases at V and 0 bases at J, with 15 bases between the two ends. Looked up from germline, CDR1 is MDHEN and CDR2 is SYDVKM. The CDR3 totals 16 residues. Written as DNA, the CDR3 is TGTGCCAGCAGTTCACTGGGAGGACCCCCTAACTATGGCTACACCTTC. Translating it yields CASSSLGGPPNYGYTF.

This clone has only a few counts. The rearrangement joins TRBV6-6 to TRBJ1-6; unclear D gene. This CDR3 is built from 15 residues. The V gene lost 0 bases and the J gene lost 6 bases, with 9 bases spanning the gap. Germline V gene lookup returns CDR1 MNHNY and CDR2 SVGAGI (reference sequence). The CDR3 is CASSYSWLLNSPLHF. CDR3 coding DNA: TGTGCCAGCAGTTACTCTTGGCTCCTTAATTCACCCCTCCACTTT.

This rearrangement joins TRBV6-1 to TRBJ2-7; 7 bases agree with TRBD1. This CDR3 is built from 13 residues. The V and J ends lost 6 bases and 2 bases, in that order; junction bases with no gene match: 4. CDR1 is MNHNS and CDR2 is SASEGT in the germline V gene. The CDR3, as DNA: TGTGCCAGCAGGTCGGGACAGACCTACGAGCAGTACTTC. Its translation is CASRSGQTYEQYF.

The chain recombines TRBV30 with TRBJ2-7; a possible D gene is TRBD1 (5 bases). This CDR3 spans 14 amino acids. Trimming took 1 base from V and 6 from J, leaving 16 bases between them. Germline CDR1 reads GTSNPN; CDR2 reads SVGIG (reference sequence). The CDR3 protein is CAWSAQGMVVEQYF. CDR3 coding DNA: TGTGCCTGGAGTGCTCAGGGAATGGTTGTCGAGCAGTACTTC.

The genes are TRBV4-1 and TRBJ2-1, with 7 bases aligning to TRBD1. The V gene end was trimmed by 0 bases and the J gene end by 9 bases; junction bases not matched to a gene: 2. The CDR3 has 13 amino acids. Germline loops: CDR1 MGHRA, CDR2 YSYEKL. CDR3 region: CASSQDRGFEQFF. In DNA form, the CDR3 reads TGCGCCAGCAGCCAAGACAGGGGGTTTGAGCAGTTCTTC.

CDR3 sequence reads: CASSEAGIYGYTF. The CDR3 region has the DNA TGTGCCAGCAGTGAAGCCGGTATCTATGGCTACACCTTC. This chain links TRBV25-1 with TRBJ1-2; no definite D call. This CDR3 contains 13 residues. The V and J ends lost 2 bases and 4 bases respectively, with 8 bases between them. Germline loops: CDR1 MGHDK, CDR2 SYGVNS.

The V gene is TRBV4-1, the J gene TRBJ1-1; the match to TRBD1 covers 10 bases. Losses at the gene ends were 4 bases for V and 10 bases for J; bases not matched to a gene: 12. In germline, CDR1 is MGHRA, CDR2 YSYEKL. CDR3 length equals 15 residues. The CDR3: CASSPTGQGSVGAFF. The CDR3 DNA reads as TGCGCCAGCAGCCCGACGGGACAGGGGAGCGTAGGAGCTTTCTTT.

The chain joins TRBV18 to TRBJ2-7; D possibly corresponds to TRBD1 (6 bases). V lost 5 bases, J lost 2 bases, and 13 bases lay in between. The length of the CDR3 is 14 residues. The germline CDR1 and CDR2 sequences are KGHSH and LQKENI. DNA of the CDR3: TGTGCCAGCTCAACCCAGGACAGCCCCTACGAGCAGTACTTC. The encoded protein is CASSTQDSPYEQYF.

The chain employs TRBV28 and TRBJ1-3, with D unclear. Germline assignment: CDR1 MDHEN and CDR2 SYDVKM. The CDR3 has 14 residues. V was clipped by 8 bases and J by 4 bases, with 15 bases between them. The CDR3 loop reads CASLSDGGGNTIYF. The DNA of the CDR3 is TGTGCCAGCTTAAGCGACGGTGGGGGAAACACCATATATTTT.

The chain carries TRBV5-1 and TRBJ1-2, with no clear D. The ends were cut back, 2 bases at V and 5 bases at J, with 7 bases in the middle. Germline V lookup: CDR1 SGHRS, CDR2 YFSETQ. The CDR3 sequence is 12 residues long. The CDR3 region is CASSFGDYGYTF. The DNA for the CDR3 is TGCGCCAGCAGCTTTGGAGATTATGGCTACACCTTC.

This chain joins TRBV7-2 and TRBJ2-1; 11 positions agree with TRBD1. The CDR3 runs to 16 residues. The J segment lost 9 bases and the V segment lost 5 bases, leaving 12 bases of the junction unmatched. The germline V gene has CDR1 SGHTA and CDR2 FQGNSA. The CDR3 nucleotides are TGTGCCAGCAGCCGAAATCTCCGGGACAGGGGGGGTGAGCAGTTCTTC. As protein: CASSRNLRDRGGEQFF.

This clone was observed a few times. The CDR3 coding sequence is TGTGCCAGCAGAGCCTTAGGGGCTGAAGCTTTCTTT. Translating it yields CASRALGAEAFF. J is TRBJ1-1 and V is TRBV6-1; D is perhaps TRBD1 (5 bases). Trimming removed 6 bases at V and 6 bases at J, with 11 bases between. The CDR3 runs to 12 residues. Looked up from germline, CDR1 is MNHNS and CDR2 is SASEGT.

The chain combines TRBV7-9 with TRBJ2-2; 9 bases are shared with TRBD1. The junction had 7 bases not matched to a gene; V was cut back by 5 bases and J by 6 bases. The germline CDR1 and CDR2 sequences are SEHNR and FQNEAQ (reference sequence). This CDR3 region has 15 residues. CDR3 region: CASSIRTGAPGELFF. CDR3 coding DNA: TGTGCCAGCAGCATCAGGACAGGGGCTCCCGGGGAGCTGTTTTTT.

V gene TRBV6-1 combines with J gene TRBJ2-7; weak D call: TRBD2 (5 bases). The CDR3 covers 15 residues. Germline V gene sequence: CDR1 MNHNS, CDR2 SASEGT. V dropped 1 base and J dropped 0 bases, with 10 bases sitting between them. The CDR3 nucleotides are TGTGCCAGCAGTGAAGTCCGGACTTACTCCTACGAGCAGTACTTC. Amino acids: CASSEVRTYSYEQYF.

This chain uses TRBV6-6 with TRBJ1-1; TRBD1 matches at 8 bases. The CDR3 is made up of 13 amino acids. V gave up 5 bases and J gave up 7 bases; unmatched junction bases: 6. The germline V gene has CDR1 MNHNY and CDR2 SVGAGI (reference sequence). The CDR3 protein is CASSGKGQDEAFF. The CDR3, as DNA: TGTGCCAGCAGTGGAAAGGGACAGGATGAAGCTTTCTTT.

This clone was seen a handful of times. The chain joins TRBV5-4 to TRBJ1-2; TRBD1 might be the D (6 bases). The CDR3 has 13 residues. Germline V CDR1 and CDR2: SGHNT, YYREEE (reference sequence). Trimming pared 9 bases from V and 1 base from J, leaving 13 bases between. The chain's CDR3 is CATTTGYNYGYTF. Written as DNA, the CDR3 is TGTGCCACCACCACAGGGTATAACTATGGCTACACCTTC.

In this sample, this clone turned up a few times. J is TRBJ2-7 and V is TRBV30; TRBD2 is a possible D gene (7 bases). Trimming took 0 bases from V and 7 from J, leaving 22 bases between them. The CDR3 length is 16 residues. Germline CDR1 GTSNPN, CDR2 SVGIG (reference sequence). This CDR3 is CAWSVSPRGAGGEQYF. For the CDR3, the DNA is TGTGCCTGGAGTGTATCCCCCCGGGGGGCTGGTGGGGAGCAGTACTTC.

In regard to this clone: Because it lacks the conserved phenylalanine or tryptophan at the end, this CDR3 is likely a read error. The DNA is left out, because the CDR3 cannot be placed on it with certainty; the CDR3 is given as TCRdb lists it. The chain uses TRBV30 and TRBJ2-7; TRBD1, the table's D call, was not compared with the DNA. CDR1 and CDR2 from the germline V gene are GTSNPN and SVGIG (reference sequence). The length of the CDR3 is 11 amino acids, counting both ends. This CDR3 reads CAWSVRYRGPL.